Listed below are T cell receptor beta chains from one sample, sequenced in a study of T cell responses to AZD1222 COVID-19 vaccine. Method: immunoSEQ multiplex PCR; TCRdb's copy keeps in-frame clones and lacks some. The sample includes 150,000 to 200,000 clones, about 87% seen only once; the top ten take around 2.9%. Sample: peripheral blood, taken on day 0 of MenACWY control vaccination. These receptors all stem from an adult in good health. CDR3s leave out the opening cysteine and the closing phenylalanine or tryptophan. A D gene is named only where the DNA matches it firmly.

TRBJ2-1,-,TRBV3-1/TRBV3-2,ASSQRDSSSYNEQF
TRBJ1-5,-,TRBV6-5,ASRRDSNQPQH
TRBJ2-2,-,TRBV5-1,ASSLPASNTGELF
TRBJ1-2,TRBD1,TRBV3-1/TRBV3-2,ASSLAEGAGGYT
TRBJ1-6,TRBD1,TRBV12-3/TRBV12-4,ASSKGANSPLH
TRBJ2-1,-,TRBV6-5,ASRMDSNEQF
TRBJ2-7,TRBD1,TRBV9,ASSGQGTYEQY
TRBJ2-7,-,TRBV3-1/TRBV3-2,ASSHQAYEQY
TRBJ1-2,-,TRBV19,ASRDGLNYGYT
TRBJ2-7,-,TRBV7-2,ASSPQPYEQY
TRBJ2-3,TRBD2,TRBV5-1,ASSSGLAGGPDTQY